This TCR beta chain emerged from a study of CD8+CD57+ T cells in acquired aplastic anemia (dated by TCRdb to 2016 to 2019). At the level of the whole study: Extracted DNA from sorted CD4+ and CD8+ cells averaged about 3.4 ug, ranging from roughly 0.2 to 30 ug. CD8+CD57+ expansion was defined as frequency above the mean frequency observed in healthy subjects.

Profiling of TCR beta VDJ combinations and CDR3 sequences used genomic DNA as the template. An Illumina HiSeq 2000 was the platform used for TCR repertoire sequencing. In the paper's pipeline: Repertoires were assessed using TRBV/TRBJ rearrangement plots, CDR3 size and DJ length profiles, and Simpson's diversity index. The immunodominant clone was defined as the most abundant DNA sequence in deep sequencing data. CDR3 amino acid sequences were screened for sharing across subjects and were compared with published repertoires and the VDJdb database. TCRdb took the public reads, trimmed them with fastp at Q25, ran MiXCR for clone calling and kept in-frame beta chains. Rows are unified per CDR3 protein, each entry keeping the most common DNA and genes. TCRdb's processing, not the authors' own work, is the source of the V and J calls. The sample records around 50,000 distinct CDR3 sequences, roughly 60% of which are singletons. The ten largest clones represent under 20% of the sample.

Of note for this clonotype: The antigen it recognizes is unknown. One base away there is no much larger clone; base qualities are not given.

CDR3 length: 14 amino acids, cysteine to phenylalanine. The CDR3 DNA has 42 bases and is translated from base 1. CDR1 and CDR2 are drawn from the germline V gene (reference sequence): LNHDA, SQIVND. V is reduced by 7 bases and J by 0 bases, leaving a spacing of 10 bases between them. Patients chosen for sequencing had shown expansion of CD8+CD57+ cells by flow cytometry. Severe acquired aplastic anemia was diagnosed in all patients according to International Study of Aplastic Anemia and Agranulocytosis and Camitta criteria. At the time blood was sampled, none of the patients had received any therapy. In this study, sorted CD4+ and CD8+ T cells from the blood of healthy subjects and of severe aplastic anemia patients had their TCR repertoires deep-sequenced. In the USA, patient enrollment took place under clinicaltrials.gov protocols 00001620, 01623167, 00001397, 00071045, 00081523 and 00961064. Ficoll-Paque density gradient centrifugation was used to isolate peripheral blood mononuclear cells. Before DNA was extracted, CD4+ and CD8+ T cells were sorted using either FACS or magnetic beads.

Broader findings and caveats from the paper: Although roughly 30 CD8+ CDR3 sequences were shared by patients and controls, these sequences appeared highly expressed in patients and within the immunodominant clones of patients. Patients and healthy controls showed no significant difference in CD8+ Simpson's diversity (P=0.060).

The sequence was obtained from a human donor with aplastic anemia. Sequencing used sorted CD4+, CD8+, or CD8+CD57+ T cells (not recorded which) from PBMCs. The chain was built from TRBV19 and TRBJ1-3; the D gene identity is not certain. Here is the DNA: TGTGCCAGTATCCGTCGGTACTCTGGAAACACCATATATTTT. Its amino acids are CASIRRYSGNTIYF.